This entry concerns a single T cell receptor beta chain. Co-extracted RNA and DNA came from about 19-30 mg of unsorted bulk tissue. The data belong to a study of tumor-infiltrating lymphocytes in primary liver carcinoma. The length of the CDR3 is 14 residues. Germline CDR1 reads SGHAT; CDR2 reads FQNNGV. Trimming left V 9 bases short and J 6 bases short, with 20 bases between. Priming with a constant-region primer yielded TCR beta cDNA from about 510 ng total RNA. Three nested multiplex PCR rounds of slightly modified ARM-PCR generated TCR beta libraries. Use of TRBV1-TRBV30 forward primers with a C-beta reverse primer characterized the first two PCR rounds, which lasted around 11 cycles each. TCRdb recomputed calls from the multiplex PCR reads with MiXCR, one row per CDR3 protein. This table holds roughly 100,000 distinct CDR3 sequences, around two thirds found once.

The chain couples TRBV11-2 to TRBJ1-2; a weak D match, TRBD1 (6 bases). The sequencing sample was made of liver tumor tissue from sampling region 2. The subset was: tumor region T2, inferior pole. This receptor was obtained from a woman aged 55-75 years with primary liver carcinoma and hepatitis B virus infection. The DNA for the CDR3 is TGTGCCAGTGGCTTCACACAGGAGGGGGATGGCTACACCTTC. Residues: CASGFTQEGDGYTF.